Each of the 27 T cell receptor beta chains below was sequenced from the same sample in a study of beta chain features in type 1 diabetes. The whole isolated RNA underwent reverse transcription, so sequencing captured expressed TCRB transcripts. TCRdb keeps only in-frame clones here, not all; method: immunoSEQ multiplex PCR. The sample lists approximately 170,000 clones; approximately 8% were seen once. For these TCRs, the target antigens are not known. Study-level results: Shorter TCRB CDR3s, moderately but significantly so, marked every one of the four CD4+ subsets in Type 1 diabetes patients.

The sequenced sample consisted of central memory CD4+ T cells from blood. These receptors all come from a man aged 18 to 35 with type 1 diabetes.

This sequence joins TRBV7-2 and TRBJ2-2, with D perhaps matching TRBD2 (6 bases). CDR1 and CDR2 (germline): SGHTA, FQGNSA. Trimming cost V 3 bases and J 9 bases, with 14 bases left between them. The CDR3 loop spans 14 amino acids. CDR3 bases: TGTGCCAGCAGCTTCGGGGACTTTGTCCGGGAGCTGTTTTTT. It specifies CASSFGDFVRELFF.

This clone has more than one count but fewer than ten. V and J are TRBV11-1 and TRBJ1-1; 8 nucleotides line up with TRBD1. The CDR3 is made up of 14 amino acids. Germline assignment: CDR1 SGHAT and CDR2 FQDESV (reference sequence). V gave up 6 bases and J gave up 4 bases; unmatched junction bases: 7. The CDR3 DNA is TGTGCCAGCAGATCTCTACAGGGGGGCACTGAAGCTTTCTTT. This gives the protein CASRSLQGGTEAFF.

The V call is TRBV28, the J call TRBJ2-7; TRBD2 is a possible D gene (5 bases). Germline CDR1 MDHEN, CDR2 SYDVKM. The CDR3 length is 14 residues. V was pared by 5 bases and J by 5 bases, with 16 bases between. This chain's CDR3 is CASSPFSGVHEQYF. CDR3 in DNA: TGTGCCAGCAGTCCTTTTTCCGGGGTTCACGAGCAGTACTTC.

The chain has TRBV7-2 and TRBJ2-5, with D possibly TRBD2 on 6 matching bases. In germline, CDR1 is SGHTA, CDR2 FQGNSA. The CDR3 length is 15 residues. V was trimmed by 4 bases and J by 2 bases, leaving 14 bases between them. The CDR3 region is CASSSNSGSQETQYF. In nucleotides, the CDR3 is TGTGCCAGCAGCTCCAATAGCGGCTCGCAAGAGACCCAGTACTTC.

This clone occurred a few times. This chain uses TRBV4-2 with TRBJ2-2; perhaps TRBD1 as D (5 bases). The germline CDR1 and CDR2 sequences are LGHNA and YNFKEQ. This CDR3 comprises 17 residues. V dropped 0 bases and J dropped 0 bases, with 11 bases sitting between them. In nucleotides, the CDR3 is TGTGCCAGCAGCCAAGAGCCCCAGGGCCCGAACACCGGGGAGCTGTTTTTT. As protein: CASSQEPQGPNTGELFF.

This rearrangement joins TRBV6-5 to TRBJ1-6; D not certain. This CDR3 has 16 residues. CDR1 and CDR2 from the germline V gene are MNHEY and SVGAGI. The V gene lost 0 bases and the J gene lost 6 bases, with 12 bases spanning the gap. The DNA for the CDR3 is TGTGCCAGCAGTTACTCGAGGGCAGGCAGTAATTCACCCCTCCACTTT. This sequence encodes CASSYSRAGSNSPLHF.

The chain is built from TRBV19 and TRBJ2-2, with TRBD1 matching 8 bases. Germline CDR1 reads LNHDA; CDR2 reads SQIVND (reference sequence). Trimming took 2 bases from V and 3 from J; bases not matched to a gene: 2. This CDR3 has 15 amino acids. DNA of the CDR3: TGTGCCAGTAGTATAATGGACAGGGACACCGGGGAGCTGTTTTTT. Translation: CASSIMDRDTGELFF.

Concerning this clone: Other DNA sequences from this sample encode an identical CDR3 as well. The chain couples TRBV19 to TRBJ1-1; 8 nucleotides agree with TRBD1. The ends lost 3 bases at V and 4 bases at J; junction bases unmatched: 10. Germline V gene lookup returns CDR1 LNHDA and CDR2 SQIVND (reference sequence). The CDR3 loop spans 16 amino acids. Written as DNA, the CDR3 is TGTGCCAGTAGTATTGACGGACAGGGAACCCCCACTGAAGCTTTCTTT. Protein product: CASSIDGQGTPTEAFF.

The J gene is TRBJ2-3, the V gene TRBV28, with D unclear. Germline V gene data show CDR1 as MDHEN and CDR2 as SYDVKM. The CDR3 contains 15 residues. V was pared by 4 bases and J by 0 bases, with 11 bases between. CDR3: CASSSPHGSTDTQYF. The CDR3 nucleotides are TGTGCCAGCAGTTCACCCCACGGGAGCACAGATACGCAGTATTTT.

This clone was picked up many times. This chain connects TRBV9 to TRBJ1-6; D gene unclear. The CDR3 contains 11 residues. Germline CDR1 is SGDLS and CDR2 is YYNGEE. Between the trimmed V and J ends, which lost 7 bases and 14 bases, there was a span of 13 bases. The CDR3 loop reads CASGTDMALHF. CDR3 nucleotide sequence: TGTGCCAGCGGTACAGACATGGCCCTCCACTTT.

This chain links TRBV4-3 with TRBJ1-5, with a weak D call TRBD1 (6 bases). The CDR3 sequence is 15 residues long. Germline loops: CDR1 LGHNA, CDR2 YSLEER. V was pared by 0 bases and J by 2 bases, with 8 bases between. CDR3 sequence reads: CASSQENRGNQPQHF. The CDR3 DNA reads TGCGCCAGCAGCCAAGAGAACAGGGGCAATCAGCCCCAGCATTTT.

This clone occurred many times. The DNA of the CDR3 is TGTGCCAGCAGTCCGACCCGGGACAGCTATGGCTACACCTTC. Translating gives CASSPTRDSYGYTF. The chain employs TRBV27 and TRBJ1-2, with 7 bases lining up with TRBD1. V lost 5 bases to trimming and J lost 4 bases; unmatched junction nucleotides: 7. The CDR3 spans 14 residues. Germline V gene lookup returns CDR1 MNHEY and CDR2 SMNVEV (reference sequence).

The V gene is TRBV7-9, the J gene TRBJ2-1; perhaps TRBD1 as D (6 bases). V was shortened by 5 bases and J by 7 bases, with 12 bases between the two germline ends. The V gene's germline CDR1 is SEHNR and CDR2 FQNEAQ (reference sequence). CDR3 length: 13 residues. The CDR3 loop is CASSAYRVNEQFF. CDR3 nucleotide sequence: TGTGCCAGCAGCGCCTACAGGGTTAATGAGCAGTTCTTC.

This chain joins TRBV11-2 and TRBJ2-5; D may match TRBD1 or TRBD2 (5 bases each). This CDR3 is built from 15 residues. Germline CDR1 reads SGHAT; CDR2 reads FQNNGV. V lost 4 bases to trimming and J lost 5 bases, with 17 bases between them. CDR3 loop: CASSSEGRSRETQYF. The CDR3, as DNA: TGTGCCAGCAGCTCAGAGGGGCGGTCTCGGGAGACCCAGTACTTC.

The chain combines TRBV15 with TRBJ2-7, with TRBD2 as a possible D gene (6 bases). V lost 4 bases to trimming and J lost 6 bases, with 10 bases between them. Germline CDR1 reads LNHNV; CDR2 reads YYDKDF (reference sequence). This CDR3 has 12 residues. Here the CDR3 reads CATSMTSGEQYF. As DNA, the CDR3 is TGTGCCACCAGCATGACTAGTGGCGAGCAGTACTTC.

The V call is TRBV5-5, the J call TRBJ1-2; D gene ambiguous. V was shortened by 0 bases and J by 4 bases, with 10 bases between the two germline ends. This CDR3 region has 14 residues. Looked up from germline, CDR1 is SGHKS and CDR2 is YYEKEE (reference sequence). The CDR3 protein is CASSLEGDTYGYTF. CDR3 coding DNA: TGTGCCAGCAGCTTGGAGGGAGATACCTATGGCTACACCTTC. The complete variable domain, with remaining parts taken from reference TRBV5-5 and TRBJ1-2, reads DAGVTQSPTHLIKTRGQQVTLRCSPISGHKSVSWYQQVLGQGPQFIFQYYEKEERGRGNFPDRFSARQFPNYSSELNVNALLLGDSALYLCASSLEGDTYGYTFGSGTRLTVV.

This clone showed up many times. J is TRBJ2-3 and V is TRBV7-9; 8 bases align to TRBD2. There are 15 residues in the CDR3. V lost 5 bases and J lost 1; bases outside the gene matches: 5. Germline CDR1 SEHNR, CDR2 FQNEAQ (reference sequence). The CDR3 DNA is TGTGCCAGCAGCCTCTCAGCGGGAGGCACAGATACGCAGTATTTT. Translated: CASSLSAGGTDTQYF.

This clone turned up a few times. This chain links TRBV5-1 with TRBJ2-7, with D tentatively TRBD1 (5 bases). Trimming removed 5 bases at V and 5 bases at J, with 14 bases between. This CDR3 comprises 13 residues. Germline V gene sequence: CDR1 SGHRS, CDR2 YFSETQ. The CDR3 spells CASRDRPGDEQYF. In nucleotides, the CDR3 is TGCGCCAGCAGAGACAGACCGGGCGACGAGCAGTACTTC. Using reference TRBV5-1 and TRBJ2-7 for the parts outside the CDR3, the full variable domain is KAGVTQTPRYLIKTRGQQVTLSCSPISGHRSVSWYQQTPGQGLQFLFEYFSETQRNKGNFPGRFSGRQFSNSRSEMNVSTLELGDSALYLCASRDRPGDEQYFGPGTRLTVT.

This clone has more than one count but fewer than ten. J is TRBJ1-6 and V is TRBV30; a weak D match, TRBD1 (6 bases). Germline values: CDR1 GTSNPN, CDR2 SVGIG (reference sequence). Between the trimmed V and J ends, which lost 2 bases and 10 bases, there was a span of 9 bases. The CDR3 is made up of 12 amino acids. For the CDR3, the DNA is TGTGCCTGGAGTACAGGGTGGTCACCCCTCCACTTT. Amino acids: CAWSTGWSPLHF. Combining the CDR3 with reference TRBV30 and TRBJ1-6 gives the whole variable domain SQTIHQWPATLVQPVGSPLSLECTVEGTSNPNLYWYRQAAGRGLQLLFYSVGIGQISSEVPQNLSASRPQDRQFILSSKKLLLSDSGFYLCAWSTGWSPLHFGNGTRLTVT.

This clone appeared a few times. V is TRBV18 and J is TRBJ1-1; 8 bases map to TRBD1. The CDR3 totals 12 residues. Germline trimming cut 3 bases from V and 10 bases from J; bases unmatched to any gene: 4. Germline V gives CDR1 KGHSH, CDR2 LQKENI. The CDR3 DNA is TGTGCCAGCTCACCCTCGGGACAGGCAGCTTTCTTT. This sequence encodes CASSPSGQAAFF.

This clone has just a few counts. The V and J genes are TRBV6-6 and TRBJ1-2, with a possible D match to TRBD1 (5 bases). Germline CDR1 and CDR2: MNHNY and SVGAGI (reference sequence). The germline V and J ends were trimmed by 11 bases and 5 bases, with 12 bases remaining between them. The CDR3 contains 11 residues. The CDR3 DNA follows: TGTGCCGCTTACTCAGGGTATGGCTACACCTTC. It is translated as CAAYSGYGYTF.

This CDR3 is CASSPSGSGNTIYF. CDR3 nucleotide sequence: TGTGCCAGCAGCCCTTCGGGCTCTGGAAACACCATATATTTT. The V gene is TRBV7-9, the J gene TRBJ1-3; D gene unclear. CDR1 and CDR2 (germline): SEHNR, FQNEAQ (reference sequence). V lost 5 bases and J 0 bases, leaving 8 bases between the germline ends. This CDR3 has 14 amino acids.

This chain uses TRBV28 with TRBJ1-5; 8 bases match TRBD1. CDR3 size: 15 residues. V dropped 3 bases and J dropped 7; count of bases not matched to a gene: 8. The V gene's germline CDR1 is MDHEN and CDR2 SYDVKM. CDR3 loop: CASSFPGGGDQPQHF. In DNA, the CDR3 is TGTGCCAGCAGTTTCCCAGGGGGCGGAGACCAGCCCCAGCATTTT.

This clone was detected a few times. Within the sample, other DNA sequences also encode this same CDR3. V usage is TRBV7-2 and J usage is TRBJ1-2; 7 positions agree with TRBD1. CDR1 SGHTA and CDR2 FQGNSA come from the germline V gene. V was pared by 4 bases and J by 4 bases, with 3 bases of the junction left unmatched. The length of the CDR3 is 13 residues. For the CDR3, the DNA is TGTGCCAGCAGCTCGGGACAGTTCTATGGCTACACCTTC. Amino acids: CASSSGQFYGYTF. Drawing the rest from reference TRBV7-2 and TRBJ1-2, the complete variable domain is GAGVSQSPSNKVTEKGKDVELRCDPISGHTALYWYRQSLGQGLEFLIYFQGNSAPDKSGLPSDRFSAERTGGSVSTLTIQRTQQEDSAVYLCASSSGQFYGYTFGSGTRLTVV.

This clone was counted only a few times. The genes are TRBV6-1 and TRBJ1-4; 7 nucleotides match TRBD1. CDR1 is MNHNS and CDR2 is SASEGT in the germline V gene. The V gene end was trimmed by 6 bases and the J gene end by 5 bases; junction bases not matched to a gene: 6. CDR3 length equals 14 residues. The DNA for the CDR3 is TGTGCCAGCAGGGTGTCGACAGGGAATGAAAAACTGTTTTTT. Residues: CASRVSTGNEKLFF.

This clone has more than one count but fewer than ten. This chain connects TRBV28 to TRBJ1-6; D is ambiguous. Per the germline V gene, CDR1 is MDHEN and CDR2 is SYDVKM. The CDR3 length is 13 residues. The germline V and J ends were trimmed by 2 bases and 9 bases, with 8 bases remaining between them. Here the CDR3 reads CASSLERGSPLHF. In DNA form, the CDR3 reads TGTGCCAGCAGTTTAGAGCGAGGTTCACCCCTCCACTTT. Together with reference TRBV28 and TRBJ1-6, the CDR3 gives the full variable domain: DVKVTQSSRYLVKRTGEKVFLECVQDMDHENMFWYRQDPGLGLRLIYFSYDVKMKEKGDIPEGYSVSREKKERFSLILESASTNQTSMYLCASSLERGSPLHFGNGTRLTVT.

This chain joins TRBV30 and TRBJ2-1; TRBD2 agrees at 8 bases. Germline-derived CDR1 and CDR2 are GTSNPN and SVGIG (reference sequence). This CDR3 contains 13 residues. The V segment lost 5 bases and the J segment 4 bases; nucleotides outside the gene matches: 4. In DNA, the CDR3 is TGTGCCTGGTCTAGCGGGTTTTACAATGAGCAGTTCTTC. This translates into CAWSSGFYNEQFF.